This section outlines one TCR beta chain sequence together with its context. What it recognizes is unknown. These data belong to a study of CD8+ T cells in alopecia areata. Study conclusions and caveats: Lesional scalp exceeded normal scalp in clonality, especially in alopecia totalis/universalis. Although TCR sharing was seen in mice, sharing across patients was less clear, possibly for HLA-related reasons.

The sequencing template was cDNA reverse transcribed from extracted RNA. Measured with immunoSEQ multiplex PCR; TCRdb has only the in-frame clones, and not every one. The table includes 150,000 to 200,000 clones, 55% detected once. Trimming removed 5 bases from V and 3 bases from J, with 7 bases in between. The germline gives CDR1 MGHDK, CDR2 SYGVNS. The CDR3 consists of 12 residues. The sample comprised CD4+ T cells sorted from blood. The receptor's source is a human donor in good health. The chain links TRBV25-1 to TRBJ2-5, with D unclear. The CDR3 sequence is CASSWQEETQYF. The CDR3 region has the DNA TGTGCCAGCAGTTGGCAGGAAGAGACCCAGTACTTC.